This TCR beta chain is from a study of T-cell memory formation after mild COVID-19. Study-wide results and limits: Those CD4+ clones that contracted were mainly in CM and EM (CD8+ ones in EMRA).

TCRdb analysed the 5' RACE reads with MiXCR anew, one entry per CDR3 protein. The top ten hold roughly 1.3% of the sample, which has 45,000 to 50,000 distinct CDR3 sequences, about 7.3% seen once. Germline values: CDR1 SGHAT, CDR2 FQNNGV. Trimming at V came to 6 bases and at J to 4 bases, leaving 5 bases not matched to a gene. This CDR3 is 14 amino acids long. There are many counts of this clonotype. What it binds is not known. The sequence came from a young man who had mild COVID-19 (a few samples of this study predate the infection). Cell type and time point are not known. Material for sequencing was PBMCs or a T cell subset sorted from them (not recorded which). This chain uses TRBV11-2 with TRBJ2-5; 10 positions match TRBD1. CDR3 protein: CASSRDRGRETQYF. The CDR3 DNA sequence: TGTGCCAGCAGTCGGGACAGGGGAAGAGAGACCCAGTACTTC.